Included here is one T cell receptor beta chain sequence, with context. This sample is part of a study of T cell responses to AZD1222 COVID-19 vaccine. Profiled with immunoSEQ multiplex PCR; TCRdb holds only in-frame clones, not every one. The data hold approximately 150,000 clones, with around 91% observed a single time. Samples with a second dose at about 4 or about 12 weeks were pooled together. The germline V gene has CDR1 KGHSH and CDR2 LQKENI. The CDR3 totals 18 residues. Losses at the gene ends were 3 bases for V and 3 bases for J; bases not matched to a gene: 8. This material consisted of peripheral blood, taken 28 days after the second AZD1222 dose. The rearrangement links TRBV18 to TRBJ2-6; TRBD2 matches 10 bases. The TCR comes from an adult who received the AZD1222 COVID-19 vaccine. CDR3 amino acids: CASSPAAIAGGGANVLTF. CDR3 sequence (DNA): TGTGCCAGCTCACCCGCCGCGATAGCGGGAGGTGGGGCCAACGTCCTGACTTTC.